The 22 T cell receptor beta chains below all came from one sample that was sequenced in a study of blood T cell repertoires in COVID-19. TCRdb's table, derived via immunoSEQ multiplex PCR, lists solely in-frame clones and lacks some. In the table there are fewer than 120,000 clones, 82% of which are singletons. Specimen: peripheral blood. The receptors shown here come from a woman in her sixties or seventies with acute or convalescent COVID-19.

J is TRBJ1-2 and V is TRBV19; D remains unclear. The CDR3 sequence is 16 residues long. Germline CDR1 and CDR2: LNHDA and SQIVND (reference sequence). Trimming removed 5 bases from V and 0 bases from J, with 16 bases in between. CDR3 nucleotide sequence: TGTGCCAGTAGTGGATTGACGAGGAGGACTAACTATGGCTACACCTTC. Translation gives CASSGLTRRTNYGYTF.

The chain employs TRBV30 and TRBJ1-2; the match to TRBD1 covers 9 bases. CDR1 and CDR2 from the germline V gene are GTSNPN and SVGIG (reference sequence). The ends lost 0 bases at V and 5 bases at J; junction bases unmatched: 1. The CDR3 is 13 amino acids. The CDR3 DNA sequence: TGTGCCTGGAGTGTACAGGGGGCATATGGCTACACCTTC. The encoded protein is CAWSVQGAYGYTF.

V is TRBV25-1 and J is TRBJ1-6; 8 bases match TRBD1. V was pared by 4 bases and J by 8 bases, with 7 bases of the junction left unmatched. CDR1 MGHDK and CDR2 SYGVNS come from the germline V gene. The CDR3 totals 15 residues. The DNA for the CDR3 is TGTGCCAGCAGTGTTACCGGGACAGGTTATTCACCCCTCCACTTT. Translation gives CASSVTGTGYSPLHF.

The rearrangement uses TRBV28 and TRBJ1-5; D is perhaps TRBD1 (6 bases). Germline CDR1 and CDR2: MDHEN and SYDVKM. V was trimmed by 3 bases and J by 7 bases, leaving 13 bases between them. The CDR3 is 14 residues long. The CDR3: CASSLYRVGQPQHF. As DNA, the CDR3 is TGTGCCAGCAGTTTGTACAGGGTCGGGCAGCCCCAGCATTTT. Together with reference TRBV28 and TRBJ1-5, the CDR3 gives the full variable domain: DVKVTQSSRYLVKRTGEKVFLECVQDMDHENMFWYRQDPGLGLRLIYFSYDVKMKEKGDIPEGYSVSREKKERFSLILESASTNQTSMYLCASSLYRVGQPQHFGDGTRLSIL.

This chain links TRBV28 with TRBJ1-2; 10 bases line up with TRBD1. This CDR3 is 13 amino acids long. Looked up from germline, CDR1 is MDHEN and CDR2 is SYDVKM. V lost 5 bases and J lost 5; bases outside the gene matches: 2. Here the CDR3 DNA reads TGTGCCAGCAGTGGACAGGGGGTGTATGGCTACACCTTC. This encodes CASSGQGVYGYTF.

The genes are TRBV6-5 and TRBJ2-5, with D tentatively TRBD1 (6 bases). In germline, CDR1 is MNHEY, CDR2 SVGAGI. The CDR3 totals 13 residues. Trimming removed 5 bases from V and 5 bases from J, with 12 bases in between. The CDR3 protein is CASSRDIAETQYF. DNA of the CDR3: TGTGCCAGCAGTCGGGACATTGCGGAGACCCAGTACTTC.

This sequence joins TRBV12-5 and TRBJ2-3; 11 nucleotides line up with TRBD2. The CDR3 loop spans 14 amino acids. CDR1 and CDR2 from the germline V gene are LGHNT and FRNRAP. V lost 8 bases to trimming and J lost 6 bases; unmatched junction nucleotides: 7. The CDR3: CASSLAGGYDTQYF. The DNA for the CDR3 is TGTGCTAGTTCTCTAGCGGGGGGTTATGATACGCAGTATTTT.

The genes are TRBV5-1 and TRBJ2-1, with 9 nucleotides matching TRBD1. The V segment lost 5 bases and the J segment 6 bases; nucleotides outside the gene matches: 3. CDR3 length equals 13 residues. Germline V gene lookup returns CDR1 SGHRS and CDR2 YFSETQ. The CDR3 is CASRVQGANEQFF. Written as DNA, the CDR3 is TGCGCCAGCAGAGTACAGGGGGCCAATGAGCAGTTCTTC.

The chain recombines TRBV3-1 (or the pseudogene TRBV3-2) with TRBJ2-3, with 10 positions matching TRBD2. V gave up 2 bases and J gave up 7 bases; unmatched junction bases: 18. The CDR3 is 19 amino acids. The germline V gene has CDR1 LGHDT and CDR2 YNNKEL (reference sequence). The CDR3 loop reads CASSQRVAGGSAGRYTQYF. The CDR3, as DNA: TGTGCCAGCAGCCAAAGGGTAGCGGGGGGATCCGCGGGGCGATATACGCAGTATTTT.

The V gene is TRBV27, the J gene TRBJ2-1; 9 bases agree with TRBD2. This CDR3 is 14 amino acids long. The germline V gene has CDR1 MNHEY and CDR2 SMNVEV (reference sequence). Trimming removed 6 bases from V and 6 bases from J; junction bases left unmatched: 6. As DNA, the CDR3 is TGTGCCAGCAGGGGTGGGACTAGCTTCAATGAGCAGTTCTTC. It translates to CASRGGTSFNEQFF.

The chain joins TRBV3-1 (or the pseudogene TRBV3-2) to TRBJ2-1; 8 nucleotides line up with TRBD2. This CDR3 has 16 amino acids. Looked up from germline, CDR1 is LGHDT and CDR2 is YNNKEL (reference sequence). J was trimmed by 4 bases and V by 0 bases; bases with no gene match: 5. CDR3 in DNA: TGTGCCAGCAGCCAAGATCTTCGCGGGGGGTACAATGAGCAGTTCTTC. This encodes CASSQDLRGGYNEQFF.

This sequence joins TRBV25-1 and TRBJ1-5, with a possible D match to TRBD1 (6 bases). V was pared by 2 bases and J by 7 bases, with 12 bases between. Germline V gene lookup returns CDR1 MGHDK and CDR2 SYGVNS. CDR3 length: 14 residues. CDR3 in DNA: TGTGCCAGCAGTGAAACAAGCGGGGGCCAGCCCCAGCATTTT. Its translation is CASSETSGGQPQHF.

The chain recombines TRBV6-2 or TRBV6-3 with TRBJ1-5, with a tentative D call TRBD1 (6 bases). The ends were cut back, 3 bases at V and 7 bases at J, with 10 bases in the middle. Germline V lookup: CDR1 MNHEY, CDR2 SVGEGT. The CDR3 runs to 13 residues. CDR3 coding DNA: TGTGCCAGCAGTTATGGCAGGGGCCAGCCCCAGCATTTT. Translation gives CASSYGRGQPQHF.

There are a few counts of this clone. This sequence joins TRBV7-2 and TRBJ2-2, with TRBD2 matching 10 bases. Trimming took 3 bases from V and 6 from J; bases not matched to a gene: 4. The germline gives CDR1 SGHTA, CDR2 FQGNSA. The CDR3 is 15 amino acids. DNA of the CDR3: TGTGCCAGCAGCTTTAGCGGGGGGACCTCCGGGGAGCTGTTTTTT. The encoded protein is CASSFSGGTSGELFF.

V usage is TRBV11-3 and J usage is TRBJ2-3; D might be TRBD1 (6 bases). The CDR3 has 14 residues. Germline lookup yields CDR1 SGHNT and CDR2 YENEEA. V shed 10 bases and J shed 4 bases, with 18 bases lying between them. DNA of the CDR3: TGTGCCACGAGCCAGGGGTTTGGGTCAGATACGCAGTATTTT. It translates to CATSQGFGSDTQYF.

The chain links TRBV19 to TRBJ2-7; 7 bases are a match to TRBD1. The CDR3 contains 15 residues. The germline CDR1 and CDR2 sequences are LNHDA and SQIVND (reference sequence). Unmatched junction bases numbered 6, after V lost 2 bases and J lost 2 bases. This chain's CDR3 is CASSIIGTGAYEQYF. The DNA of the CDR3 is TGTGCCAGTAGTATAATAGGCACAGGGGCCTACGAGCAGTACTTC.

For the CDR3, the DNA is TGTGCCAGCAGTCCAGGCTACACTGAAGCTTTCTTT. Translation: CASSPGYTEAFF. The chain combines TRBV12-3 or TRBV12-4 with TRBJ1-1; D remains unclear. V gave up 5 bases and J gave up 3 bases, with 7 bases separating them. The CDR3 sequence is 12 residues long.

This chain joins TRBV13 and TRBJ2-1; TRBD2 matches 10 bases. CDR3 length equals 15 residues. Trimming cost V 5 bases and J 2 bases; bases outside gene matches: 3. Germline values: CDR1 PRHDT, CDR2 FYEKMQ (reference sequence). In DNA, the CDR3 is TGTGCCAGCAGCGAAAGCGGGGGGGCCTACAATGAGCAGTTCTTC. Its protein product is CASSESGGAYNEQFF.

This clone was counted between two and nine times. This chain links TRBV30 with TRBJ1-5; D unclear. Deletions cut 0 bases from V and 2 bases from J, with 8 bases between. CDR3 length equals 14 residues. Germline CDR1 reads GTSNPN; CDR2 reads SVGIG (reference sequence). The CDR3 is CAWSVLLGNQPQHF. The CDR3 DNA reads TGTGCCTGGAGTGTACTCTTGGGCAATCAGCCCCAGCATTTT. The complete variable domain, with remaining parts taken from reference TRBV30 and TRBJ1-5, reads SQTIHQWPATLVQPVGSPLSLECTVEGTSNPNLYWYRQAAGRGLQLLFYSVGIGQISSEVPQNLSASRPQDRQFILSSKKLLLSDSGFYLCAWSVLLGNQPQHFGDGTRLSIL.

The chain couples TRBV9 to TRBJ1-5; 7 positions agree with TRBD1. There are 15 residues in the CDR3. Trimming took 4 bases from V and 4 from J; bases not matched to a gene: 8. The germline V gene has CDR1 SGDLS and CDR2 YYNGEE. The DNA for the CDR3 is TGTGCCAGCAGCCAAGACCCGACAGGGAATCAGCCCCAGCATTTT. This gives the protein CASSQDPTGNQPQHF.

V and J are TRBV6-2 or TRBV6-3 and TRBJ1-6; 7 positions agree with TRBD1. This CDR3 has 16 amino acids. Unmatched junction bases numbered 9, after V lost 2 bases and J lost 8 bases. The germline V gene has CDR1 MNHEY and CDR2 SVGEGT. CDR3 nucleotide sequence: TGTGCCAGCAGTTACGGGTACAGGGGCGGTGATTCACCCCTCCACTTT. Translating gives CASSYGYRGGDSPLHF.

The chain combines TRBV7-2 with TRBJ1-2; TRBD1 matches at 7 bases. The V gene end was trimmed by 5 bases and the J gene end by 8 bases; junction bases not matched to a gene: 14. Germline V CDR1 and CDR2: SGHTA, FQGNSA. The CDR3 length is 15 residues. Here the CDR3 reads CASSAQAGQVLGYTF. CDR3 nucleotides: TGTGCCAGCAGCGCCCAAGCTGGACAGGTTTTGGGCTACACCTTC.